This T cell receptor (beta chain) was retrieved from a study of blood T cell repertoires in COVID-19. Authors' analysis steps: Amplifying reference gene primers gave estimates of nucleated cell counts. Assay: immunoSEQ multiplex PCR; the TCRdb copy retains only in-frame clones and omits some. V, J and clone size are taken as reported in that table, and D and trimming were inferred from the DNA itself. This table has about 210,000 clones, less than 90% appearing once. With 2 bases removed from V and 1 base from J, the gap between germline ends came to 8 bases. The germline CDR1 and CDR2 sequences are LGHDT and YNNKEL (reference sequence). The CDR3 length is 14 residues.

Sequenced input: peripheral blood. The V gene is TRBV3-1 (or the pseudogene TRBV3-2), the J gene TRBJ1-1; D is possibly TRBD1 (5 bases). The TCR originated in a man between 65 and 80 years old with acute or convalescent COVID-19. CDR3 in DNA: TGTGCCAGCAGCCAATGGGGGGAGAACACTGAAGCTTTCTTT. Encoded protein: CASSQWGENTEAFF.